This TCR beta chain was captured by sequencing in a study of control samples from healthy donors and cancer patients. Germline CDR1 is SGHKS and CDR2 is YYEKEE (reference sequence). V was shortened by 6 bases and J by 0 bases, with 18 bases between the two germline ends. The CDR3 runs 16 residues. Measured with immunoSEQ multiplex PCR; TCRdb has only the in-frame clones, and not every one. The profile covers some 71,000 clones, with around nine tenths appearing a single time and approximately 5% taken by the ten largest. This sequence was found in a man aged 60 to 75 with colorectal cancer. The chain uses TRBV5-5 and TRBJ1-2; D remains unclear. Sample: PBMCs. The CDR3 region has the DNA TGTGCCAGCACCTTACTTCTCTCCACAGCTAACTATGGCTACACCTTC. It codes for CASTLLLSTANYGYTF. Combining the CDR3 with reference TRBV5-5 and TRBJ1-2 gives the whole variable domain DAGVTQSPTHLIKTRGQQVTLRCSPISGHKSVSWYQQVLGQGPQFIFQYYEKEERGRGNFPDRFSARQFPNYSSELNVNALLLGDSALYLCASTLLLSTANYGYTFGSGTRLTVV.